This T cell receptor (beta chain) was recorded in a study of T cell responses to AZD1222 COVID-19 vaccine. The data were produced by immunoSEQ multiplex PCR, yet TCRdb's version contains in-frame clones alone and is incomplete. The sample has about 130,000 clones; approximately 91% are singletons. This clone was detected a few times. Trimming took 5 bases from V and 1 from J, leaving 13 bases between them. The CDR3 is 14 amino acids. CDR1 SGDLS and CDR2 YYNGEE come from the germline V gene. The chain employs TRBV9 and TRBJ2-7, with unresolved D. Source: peripheral blood, taken 28 days after the second AZD1222 dose. The receptor comes from an adult who received the AZD1222 COVID-19 vaccine. The CDR3 sequence is CASSRAHGSYEQYF. The CDR3 bases are TGTGCCAGCAGTCGGGCCCACGGTTCCTACGAGCAGTACTTC.